These 5 T cell receptor beta chains originate from one sample sequenced in a study of cytomegalovirus exposure and HLA in healthy donors. With 60 Vbeta and 13 Jbeta primers, the PCR was carried out. Clones were sequenced by immunoSEQ multiplex PCR, and TCRdb holds only the in-frame ones, with some missing. The sample has more than 75,000 clones, roughly 77% seen once. The sample was PBMCs. These receptors all come from a middle-aged woman in good health and CMV-seropositive.

The chain is built from TRBV15 and TRBJ1-3; D is possibly TRBD1 (5 bases). V dropped 9 bases and J dropped 0 bases, with 12 bases sitting between them. Germline V gives CDR1 LNHNV, CDR2 YYDKDF (reference sequence). The CDR3 spans 14 residues. The CDR3 sequence: CATGQGLSGNTIYF. CDR3 DNA sequence: TGTGCCACGGGCCAGGGCCTCTCTGGAAACACCATATATTTT.

This chain connects TRBV5-5 to TRBJ1-3; 8 bases fit TRBD1. Germline-derived CDR1 and CDR2 are SGHKS and YYEKEE (reference sequence). The J segment lost 2 bases and the V segment lost 0 bases, leaving 7 bases of the junction unmatched. The CDR3 length is 17 residues. The CDR3 loop is CASSLGPDRETGNTIYF. In nucleotides, the CDR3 is TGTGCCAGCAGCTTGGGACCGGACAGGGAGACTGGAAACACCATATATTTT.

With regard to this clone: The same CDR3 arises from other DNA sequences in this sample as well. This sequence joins TRBV28 and TRBJ2-7; D is unclear. V was clipped by 2 bases and J by 3 bases, with 8 bases between them. Germline V gene data show CDR1 as MDHEN and CDR2 as SYDVKM. The CDR3 runs to 13 residues. This CDR3 reads CASSLGASYEQYF. The DNA of the CDR3 is TGTGCCAGCAGTTTAGGTGCCAGCTACGAGCAGTACTTC.

J is TRBJ1-1 and V is TRBV18; D is perhaps TRBD1 (6 bases). Trimming stripped 7 bases from V and 4 bases from J, with 13 bases between. This CDR3 region has 13 residues. Looked up from germline, CDR1 is KGHSH and CDR2 is LQKENI. In DNA form, the CDR3 reads TGTGCCAGCTTGTCTGGGGGCGGCACTGAAGCTTTCTTT. It codes for CASLSGGGTEAFF.

This sequence joins TRBV9 and TRBJ2-5, with TRBD1 as a possible D gene (5 bases). The CDR3 is 15 amino acids. Germline V gene sequence: CDR1 SGDLS, CDR2 YYNGEE. V lost 0 bases, J lost 2 bases, and 11 bases lay in between. CDR3 DNA: TGTGCCAGCAGCGTAGCTGGGGCCAGGCAAGAGACCCAGTACTTC. Translated, it gives CASSVAGARQETQYF. Using reference TRBV9 and TRBJ2-5 for the parts outside the CDR3, the full variable domain is DSGVTQTPKHLITATGQRVTLRCSPRSGDLSVYWYQQSLDQGLQFLIQYYNGEERAKGNILERFSAQQFPDLHSELNLSSLELGDSALYFCASSVAGARQETQYFGPGTRLLVL.